This T cell receptor beta chain was identified during a study of low-dose radiotherapy and immunotherapy resistance in tumors. Study context: The study delivered 0.5 Gy per fraction every 2 weeks to Cohort 1, totaling 6.5 Gy. Participants in Cohort 2 were given 1 Gy per fraction every two weeks, for 13 Gy over 26 weeks.

With TRAV- and TRBV-specific primers, first-strand cDNA was made, covering the alpha and beta chains. The authors amplified TCRs for around 20 PCR cycles with a constant-region primer and a V-primer adapter. In vitro transcription amplified isolated mRNA. TCRdb re-called the reads with MiXCR, one entry per CDR3 protein. The table lists some 39,000 distinct CDR3 sequences, roughly 31% of them singletons. The table lists this clonotype with many counts. Indicated time point: before trial treatment. Each donor was administered nivolumab, ipilimumab, aspirin, low-dose cyclophosphamide and low-dose radiotherapy. V lost 4 bases, J lost 3 bases, and 8 bases stayed unmatched. The CDR3 has 15 residues. Germline CDR1 MDHEN, CDR2 SYDVKM.

The rearrangement joins TRBV28 to TRBJ2-5, with 7 positions matching TRBD2. This specimen consisted of PBMCs, obtained before treatment. The receptor was isolated from a male donor with gallbladder cancer. The CDR3, as DNA: TGTGCCAGCAGTTCTCTCGCGGGAGTAGAAGAGACCCAGTACTTC. Its protein is CASSSLAGVEETQYF.